The sequence of this T cell receptor (beta chain) was determined in a study of cytomegalovirus exposure and HLA in healthy donors. Study observations and caveats: Using a false discovery rate of 0.05, a later analysis showed that 15,000 to 20,000 TCR beta sequences were associated with HLA alleles.

PCR amplification relied on 60 Vbeta primers (plus 13 Jbeta primers). Per the authors' pipeline: Later analysis identified some 80 million unique TCR beta chains, around 10 million shared. Here immunoSEQ multiplex PCR was the method, and the copy in TCRdb shows in-frame clones only, minus some. V and J calls and clone size are given by that table; D and trimming were obtained from the DNA. Of 60,000 to 70,000 clones listed, around three quarters are singletons. Each donor was nominally healthy when sampled (though unrecorded immune exposures were likely). Comment on this clone: The antigen remains undetermined.

The sequenced material came from PBMCs. This TCR derives from a man between 45 and 60 years old in good health and CMV-seronegative.

CDR3 amino acids: CASSYSSGRMFYF. As DNA, the CDR3 is TGTGCCAGCAGCTATTCTAGCGGGAGGATGTTCTACTTC. This chain links TRBV7-9 with TRBJ2-7; 11 bases are a match to TRBD2. This CDR3 comprises 13 residues. The germline CDR1 and CDR2 sequences are SEHNR and FQNEAQ (reference sequence). V shed 4 bases, J shed 13 bases, and the junction held 9 bases outside the gene matches.